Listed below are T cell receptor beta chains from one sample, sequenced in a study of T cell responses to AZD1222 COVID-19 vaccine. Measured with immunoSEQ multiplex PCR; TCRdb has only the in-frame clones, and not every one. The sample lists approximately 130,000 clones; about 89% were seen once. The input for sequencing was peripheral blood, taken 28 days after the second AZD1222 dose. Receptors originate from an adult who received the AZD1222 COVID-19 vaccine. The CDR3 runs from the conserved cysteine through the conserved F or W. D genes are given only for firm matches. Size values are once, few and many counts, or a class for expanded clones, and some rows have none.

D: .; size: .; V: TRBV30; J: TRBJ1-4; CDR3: CAWSPGRGGGEKLFF; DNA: TGTGCCTGGAGCCCCGGCCGGGGCGGTGGTGAAAAACTGTTTTTT
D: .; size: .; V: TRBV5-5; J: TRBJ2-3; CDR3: CASSLIGSADTQYF; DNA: TGTGCCAGCAGCTTGATAGGTAGCGCAGATACGCAGTATTTT
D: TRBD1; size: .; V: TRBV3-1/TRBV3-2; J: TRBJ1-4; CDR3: CASSQPGQGNEKLFF; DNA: TGTGCCAGCAGCCAACCGGGACAGGGTAATGAAAAACTGTTTTTT
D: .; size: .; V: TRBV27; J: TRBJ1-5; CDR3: CASSLGWGQPQHF; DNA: TGTGCCAGCAGTTTGGGGTGGGGGCAGCCCCAGCATTTT
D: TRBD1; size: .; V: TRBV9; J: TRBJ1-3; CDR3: CASSLQGDSGNTIYF; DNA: TGTGCCAGCAGCTTACAGGGGGACTCTGGAAACACCATATATTTT
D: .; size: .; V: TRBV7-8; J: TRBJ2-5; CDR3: CASSLTGRGEQETQYF; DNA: TGTGCCAGCAGCTTAACGGGACGAGGAGAACAAGAGACCCAGTACTTC
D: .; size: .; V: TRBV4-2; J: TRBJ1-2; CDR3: CASSQGPAKWVGVNYGYTF; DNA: TGTGCCAGCAGCCAAGGGCCAGCGAAATGGGTGGGAGTTAACTATGGCTACACCTTC
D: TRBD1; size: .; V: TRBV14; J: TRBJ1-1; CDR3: CASSQGKGQGGTEAFF; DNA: TGTGCCAGCAGCCAAGGTAAAGGACAGGGTGGGACTGAAGCTTTCTTT
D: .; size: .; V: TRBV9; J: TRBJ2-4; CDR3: CASSVGGVEGNIQYF; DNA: TGTGCCAGCAGCGTGGGGGGCGTGGAGGGAAACATTCAGTACTTC
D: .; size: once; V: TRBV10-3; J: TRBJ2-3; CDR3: CAISDLGAHTDTQYF; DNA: TGTGCCATCAGTGATTTGGGGGCGCACACAGATACGCAGTATTTT
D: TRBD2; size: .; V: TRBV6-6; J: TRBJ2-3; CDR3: CASKLAGEDTQYF; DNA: TGTGCCAGCAAACTAGCGGGAGAGGATACGCAGTATTTT
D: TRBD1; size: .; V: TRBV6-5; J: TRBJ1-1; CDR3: CASKGQGTEAFF; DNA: TGTGCCAGCAAGGGACAGGGCACTGAAGCTTTCTTT
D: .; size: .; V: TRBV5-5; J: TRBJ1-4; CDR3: CASSRTAEGEKLFF; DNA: TGTGCCAGCAGCCGGACAGCCGAGGGGGAAAAACTGTTTTTT
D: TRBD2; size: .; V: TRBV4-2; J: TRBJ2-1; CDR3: CASSQTSFSYNEQFF; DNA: TGTGCCAGCAGCCAGACTAGCTTTTCCTACAATGAGCAGTTCTTC
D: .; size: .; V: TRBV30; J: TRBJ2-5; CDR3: CAWSVLEETQYF; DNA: TGTGCCTGGAGTGTCCTGGAAGAGACCCAGTACTTC
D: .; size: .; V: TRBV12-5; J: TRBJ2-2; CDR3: CASGPGTRELFF; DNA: TGTGCTAGTGGTCCCGGTACCAGGGAGCTGTTTTTT
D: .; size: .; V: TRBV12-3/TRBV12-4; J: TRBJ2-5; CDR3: CASSLVTQETQYF; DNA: TGTGCCAGCAGTTTAGTCACGCAAGAGACCCAGTACTTC
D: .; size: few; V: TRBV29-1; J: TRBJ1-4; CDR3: CSVGVDPGIDEKLFF; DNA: TGCAGCGTTGGGGTTGACCCCGGGATCGATGAAAAACTGTTTTTT
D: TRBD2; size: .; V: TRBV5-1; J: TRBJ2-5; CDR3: CASSWDLGGSQYF; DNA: TGCGCCAGCAGCTGGGACCTCGGGGGGTCCCAGTACTTC
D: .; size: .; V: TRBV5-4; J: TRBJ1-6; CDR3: CASSLSGVSSPLHF; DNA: TGTGCCAGCAGCTTGTCAGGGGTTAGTTCACCCCTCCACTTT
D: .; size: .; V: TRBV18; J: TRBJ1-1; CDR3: CASSPPVGRVPAFF; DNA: TGTGCCAGCTCACCACCGGTCGGCCGGGTCCCAGCTTTCTTT
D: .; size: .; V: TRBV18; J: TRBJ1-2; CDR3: CASSPPGAGPYGYTF; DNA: TGTGCCAGCTCACCACCGGGCGCGGGACCCTATGGCTACACCTTC
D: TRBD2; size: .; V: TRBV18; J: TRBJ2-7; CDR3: CASSSTSGRYEQYF; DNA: TGTGCCAGCTCATCGACTAGCGGGAGGTACGAGCAGTACTTC
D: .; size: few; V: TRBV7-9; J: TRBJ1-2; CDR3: CASSKAGAGFYYGYTF; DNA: TGTGCCAGCAGCAAGGCCGGCGCGGGATTCTACTATGGCTACACCTTC
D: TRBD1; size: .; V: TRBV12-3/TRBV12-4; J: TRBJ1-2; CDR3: CASSAGQGYGYTF; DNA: TGTGCCAGCAGTGCGGGACAGGGCTATGGCTACACCTTC
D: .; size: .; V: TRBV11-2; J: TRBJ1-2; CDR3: CASSLDRQGSGYTF; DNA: TGTGCCAGCAGCTTAGATCGCCAGGGGAGCGGCTACACCTTC
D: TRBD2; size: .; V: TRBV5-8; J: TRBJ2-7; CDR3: CASSSGTSGGAYEQYF; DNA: TGTGCCAGCAGCTCGGGGACTAGCGGGGGAGCCTACGAGCAGTACTTC
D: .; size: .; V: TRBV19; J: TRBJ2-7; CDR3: CASAGNYEQYF; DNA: TGTGCCAGTGCAGGAAACTACGAGCAGTACTTC
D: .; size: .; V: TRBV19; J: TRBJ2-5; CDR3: CASSIGVSETQYF; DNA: TGTGCCAGTAGTATTGGGGTATCGGAGACCCAGTACTTC
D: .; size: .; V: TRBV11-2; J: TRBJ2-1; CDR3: CASSLDRGDEQFF; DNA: TGTGCCAGCAGCTTAGATCGCGGGGATGAGCAGTTCTTC
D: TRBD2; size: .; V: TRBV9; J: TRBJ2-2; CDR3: CASAPTSGGGGELFF; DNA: TGTGCCAGCGCCCCCACTAGCGGGGGTGGGGGGGAGCTGTTTTTT
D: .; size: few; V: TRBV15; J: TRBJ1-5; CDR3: CATSREGFVDQPQHF; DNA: TGTGCCACCAGCAGAGAAGGGTTTGTCGATCAGCCCCAGCATTTT
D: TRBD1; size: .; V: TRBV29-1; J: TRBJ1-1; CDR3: CSVGTGDNTEAFF; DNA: TGCAGCGTTGGGACAGGGGATAACACTGAAGCTTTCTTT
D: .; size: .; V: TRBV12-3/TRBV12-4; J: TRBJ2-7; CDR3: CASSYRVGEQYF; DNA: TGTGCCAGCAGTTACAGGGTGGGGGAGCAGTACTTC
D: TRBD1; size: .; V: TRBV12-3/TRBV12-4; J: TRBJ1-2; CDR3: CASSLQGTYGYTF; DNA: TGTGCCAGCAGCTTACAGGGGACGTATGGCTACACCTTC
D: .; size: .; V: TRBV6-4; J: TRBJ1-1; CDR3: CASSALENTEAFF; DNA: TGTGCCAGCAGTGCCTTAGAGAACACTGAAGCTTTCTTT